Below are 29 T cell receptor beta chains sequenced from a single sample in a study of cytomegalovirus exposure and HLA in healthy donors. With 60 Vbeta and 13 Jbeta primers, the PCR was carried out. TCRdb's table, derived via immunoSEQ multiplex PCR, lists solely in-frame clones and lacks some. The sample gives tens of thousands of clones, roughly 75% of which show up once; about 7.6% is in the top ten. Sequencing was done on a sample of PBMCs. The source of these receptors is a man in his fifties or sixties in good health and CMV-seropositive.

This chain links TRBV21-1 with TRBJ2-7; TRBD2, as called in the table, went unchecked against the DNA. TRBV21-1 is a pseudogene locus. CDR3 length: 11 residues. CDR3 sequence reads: CASNNRGEQYF. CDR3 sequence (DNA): TGTGCCAGCAACAACAGAGGAGAGCAGTACTTC.

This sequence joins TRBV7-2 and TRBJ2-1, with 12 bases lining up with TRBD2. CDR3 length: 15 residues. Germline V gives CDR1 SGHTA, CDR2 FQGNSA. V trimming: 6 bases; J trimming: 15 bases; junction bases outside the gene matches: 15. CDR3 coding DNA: TGTGCCAGCAGACGACTAGCGGGGGCCGGTCCGGATTGGTTCTTC. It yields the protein CASRRLAGAGPDWFF.

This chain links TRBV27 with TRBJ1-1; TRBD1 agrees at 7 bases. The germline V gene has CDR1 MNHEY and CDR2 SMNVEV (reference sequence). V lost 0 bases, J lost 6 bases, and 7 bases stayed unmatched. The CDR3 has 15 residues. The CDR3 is CASSLSSGGYSEAFF. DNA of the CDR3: TGTGCCAGCAGTTTATCGTCAGGGGGTTATTCTGAAGCTTTCTTT.

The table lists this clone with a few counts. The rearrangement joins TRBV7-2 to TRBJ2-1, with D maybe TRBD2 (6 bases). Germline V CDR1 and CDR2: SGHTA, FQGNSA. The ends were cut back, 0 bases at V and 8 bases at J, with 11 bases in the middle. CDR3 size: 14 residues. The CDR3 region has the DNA TGTGCCAGCAGCTTAGCGGGGGGAGGAGATGAGCAGTTCTTC. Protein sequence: CASSLAGGGDEQFF.

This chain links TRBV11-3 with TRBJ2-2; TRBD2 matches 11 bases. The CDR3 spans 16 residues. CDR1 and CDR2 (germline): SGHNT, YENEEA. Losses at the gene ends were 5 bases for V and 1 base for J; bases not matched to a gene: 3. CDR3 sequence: CASSRGTSGNTGELFF. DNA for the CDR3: TGTGCCAGCAGCAGAGGGACTAGCGGGAACACCGGGGAGCTGTTTTTT.

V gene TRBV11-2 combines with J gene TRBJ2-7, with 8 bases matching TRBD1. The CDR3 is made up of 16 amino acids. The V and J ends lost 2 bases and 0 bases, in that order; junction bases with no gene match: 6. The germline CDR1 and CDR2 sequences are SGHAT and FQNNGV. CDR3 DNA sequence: TGTGCCAGCAGCTTACAGGGACAGGCGAACTCCTACGAGCAGTACTTC. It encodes CASSLQGQANSYEQYF.

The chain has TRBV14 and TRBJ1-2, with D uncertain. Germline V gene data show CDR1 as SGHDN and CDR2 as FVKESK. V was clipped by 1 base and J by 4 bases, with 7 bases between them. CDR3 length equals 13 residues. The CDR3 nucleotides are TGTGCCAGCAGCCAAGGAGGTTTCTATGGCTACACCTTC. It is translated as CASSQGGFYGYTF.

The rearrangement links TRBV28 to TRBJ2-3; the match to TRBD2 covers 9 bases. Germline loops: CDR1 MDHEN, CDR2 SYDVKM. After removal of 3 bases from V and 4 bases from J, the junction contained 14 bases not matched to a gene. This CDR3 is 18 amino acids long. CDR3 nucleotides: TGTGCCAGCAGTTTTCTGACTAGCGGTGGGTTTAAGTCAGATACGCAGTATTTT. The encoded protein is CASSFLTSGGFKSDTQYF.

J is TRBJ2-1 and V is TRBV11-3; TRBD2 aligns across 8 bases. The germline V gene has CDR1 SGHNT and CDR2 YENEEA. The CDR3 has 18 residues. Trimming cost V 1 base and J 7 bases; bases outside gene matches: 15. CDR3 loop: CASSLAPLVSGSSNEQFF. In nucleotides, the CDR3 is TGTGCCAGCAGCTTAGCCCCATTGGTGAGCGGGAGCTCAAATGAGCAGTTCTTC.

This chain's CDR3 is CASSFTNTGELFF. The CDR3 nucleotides read TGTGCCAGCAGCTTTACGAACACCGGGGAGCTGTTTTTT. The chain joins TRBV11-2 to TRBJ2-2; D unresolved. The germline V and J ends were trimmed by 3 bases and 0 bases, with 2 bases remaining between them. Germline loops: CDR1 SGHAT, CDR2 FQNNGV. The CDR3 runs 13 residues.

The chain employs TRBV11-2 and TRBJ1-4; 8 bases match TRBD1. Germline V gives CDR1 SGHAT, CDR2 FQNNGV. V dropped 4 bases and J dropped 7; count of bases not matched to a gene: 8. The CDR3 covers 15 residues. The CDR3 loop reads CASSSGQGIGEKLFF. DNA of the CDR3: TGTGCCAGCAGCTCTGGACAGGGTATAGGTGAAAAACTGTTTTTT.

CDR3 protein: CASSDGTSEQYF. The CDR3 DNA reads TGTGCCAGCAGCGACGGGACTAGCGAGCAGTACTTC. This chain connects TRBV6-1 to TRBJ2-7; the match to TRBD2 covers 8 bases. The germline V gene encodes CDR1 MNHNS and CDR2 SASEGT. J lost 6 bases, V lost 6 bases, and 4 bases had no gene match. The CDR3 consists of 12 residues.

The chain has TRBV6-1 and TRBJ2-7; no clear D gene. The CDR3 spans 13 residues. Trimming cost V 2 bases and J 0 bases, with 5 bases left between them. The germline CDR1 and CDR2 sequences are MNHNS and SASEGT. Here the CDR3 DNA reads TGTGCCAGCAGTGAATCGGTCTCCTACGAGCAGTACTTC. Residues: CASSESVSYEQYF.

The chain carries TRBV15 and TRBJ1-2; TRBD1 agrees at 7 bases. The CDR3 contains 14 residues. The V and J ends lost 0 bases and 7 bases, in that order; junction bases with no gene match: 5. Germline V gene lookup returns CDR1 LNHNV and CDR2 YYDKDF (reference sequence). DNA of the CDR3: TGTGCCACCAGCAGAGATGCGACAGGGCGTGGCTACACCTTC. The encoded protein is CATSRDATGRGYTF.

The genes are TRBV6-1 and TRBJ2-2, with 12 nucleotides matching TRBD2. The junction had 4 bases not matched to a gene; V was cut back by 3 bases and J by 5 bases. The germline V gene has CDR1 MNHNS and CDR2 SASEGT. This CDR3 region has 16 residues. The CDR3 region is CASSDRTSGVTGELFF. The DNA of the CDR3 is TGTGCCAGCAGTGATCGGACTAGCGGGGTGACCGGGGAGCTGTTTTTT.

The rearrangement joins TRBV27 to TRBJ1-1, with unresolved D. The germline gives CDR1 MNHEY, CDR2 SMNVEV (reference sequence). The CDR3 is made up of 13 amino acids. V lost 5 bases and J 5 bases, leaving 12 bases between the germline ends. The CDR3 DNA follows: TGTGCCAGCAGTCCGAGGGAGCGGACTGAAGCTTTCTTT. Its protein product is CASSPRERTEAFF.

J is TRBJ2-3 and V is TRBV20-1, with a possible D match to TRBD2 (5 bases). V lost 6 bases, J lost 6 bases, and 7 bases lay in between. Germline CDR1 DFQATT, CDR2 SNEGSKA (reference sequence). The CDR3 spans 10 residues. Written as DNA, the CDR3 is TGCAGTGCGGGCGGGGATACGCAGTATTTT. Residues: CSAGGDTQYF.

This chain's CDR3 is CASSYSGGVGTEAFF. The CDR3 DNA follows: TGTGCCAGCAGTTACTCCGGGGGGGTGGGCACTGAAGCTTTCTTT. The rearrangement joins TRBV6-5 to TRBJ1-1; D may be TRBD1 (5 bases). Germline values: CDR1 MNHEY, CDR2 SVGAGI. The CDR3 runs 15 residues. Between the trimmed V and J ends, which lost 0 bases and 4 bases, there was a span of 12 bases.

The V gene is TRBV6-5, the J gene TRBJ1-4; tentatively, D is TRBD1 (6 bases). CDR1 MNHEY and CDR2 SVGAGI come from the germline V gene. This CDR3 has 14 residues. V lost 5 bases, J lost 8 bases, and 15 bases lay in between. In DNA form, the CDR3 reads TGTGCCAGCAGTCCCCCGGGGGGGCGGGAAAAACTGTTTTTT. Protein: CASSPPGGREKLFF.

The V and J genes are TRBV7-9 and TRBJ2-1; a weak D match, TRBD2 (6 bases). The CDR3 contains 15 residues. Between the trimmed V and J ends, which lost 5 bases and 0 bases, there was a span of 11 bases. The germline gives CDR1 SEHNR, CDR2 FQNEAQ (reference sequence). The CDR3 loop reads CASSRDFSSYNEQFF. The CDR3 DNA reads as TGTGCCAGCAGCAGGGACTTCAGCTCCTACAATGAGCAGTTCTTC.

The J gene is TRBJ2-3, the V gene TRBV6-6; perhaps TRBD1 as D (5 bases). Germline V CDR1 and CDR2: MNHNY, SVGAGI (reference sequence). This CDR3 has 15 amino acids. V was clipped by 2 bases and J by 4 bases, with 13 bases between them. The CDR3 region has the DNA TGTGCCAGCAGTTACGCGATAATAGGGGCAGATACGCAGTATTTT. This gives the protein CASSYAIIGADTQYF.

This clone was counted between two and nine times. CDR3 region: CASSATDTDTQYF. The CDR3 nucleotides read TGTGCCAGCAGCGCTACTGACACAGATACGCAGTATTTT. V is TRBV7-8 and J is TRBJ2-3, with no clear D. Germline V gene data show CDR1 as SGHVS and CDR2 as FQNEAQ. The CDR3 runs 13 residues. Trimming cost V 5 bases and J 2 bases, with 8 bases left between them.

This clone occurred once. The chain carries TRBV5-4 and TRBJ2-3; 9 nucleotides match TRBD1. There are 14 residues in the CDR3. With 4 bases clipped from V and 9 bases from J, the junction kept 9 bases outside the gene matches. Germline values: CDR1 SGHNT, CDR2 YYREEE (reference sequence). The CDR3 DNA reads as TGTGCCAGCAGCCGTAGACAGGGGGGACGAACGCAGTATTTT. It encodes CASSRRQGGRTQYF.

DNA for the CDR3: TGTGCCAGCAGCAGCATACTAGCGGGGGGGCCGGATACGCAGTATTTT. It yields the protein CASSSILAGGPDTQYF. The chain carries TRBV7-2 and TRBJ2-3, with 13 bases identical to TRBD2. In germline, CDR1 is SGHTA, CDR2 FQGNSA. This CDR3 region has 16 residues. With V trimmed by 5 bases and J by 6 bases, 8 bases remained unmatched.

CDR3 nucleotide sequence: TGTGCCAGCAGCCTCGGGACAGGGGGGACCCAGTACTTC. Protein product: CASSLGTGGTQYF. This chain links TRBV4-2 with TRBJ2-5; 11 positions match TRBD1. This CDR3 contains 13 residues. Germline V CDR1 and CDR2: LGHNA, YNFKEQ. J lost 7 bases, V lost 4 bases, and 2 bases had no gene match.

CDR3 amino acids: CASSEALGDSPLHF. The DNA of the CDR3 is TGTGCCAGCAGTGAAGCCCTAGGCGATTCACCCCTCCACTTT. The chain uses TRBV2 and TRBJ1-6; D gene unclear. The CDR3 has 14 amino acids. V was clipped by 0 bases and J by 8 bases, with 8 bases between them. Germline lookup yields CDR1 SNHLY and CDR2 FYNNEI.

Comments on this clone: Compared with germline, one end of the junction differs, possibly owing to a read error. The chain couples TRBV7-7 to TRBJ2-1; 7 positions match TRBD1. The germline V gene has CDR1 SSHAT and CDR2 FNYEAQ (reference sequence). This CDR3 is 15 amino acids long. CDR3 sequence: CASSSRDSPYNEQFF. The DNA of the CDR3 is TGTGCTAGCAGCTCCCGGGACAGCCCTTACAATGAGCAGTTCTTC.

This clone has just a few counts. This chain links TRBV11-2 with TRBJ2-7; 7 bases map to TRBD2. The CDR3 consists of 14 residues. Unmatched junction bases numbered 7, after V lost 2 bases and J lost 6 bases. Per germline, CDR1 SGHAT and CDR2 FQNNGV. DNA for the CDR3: TGTGCCAGCAGCTTAAACCCGGGAGGCCCCGAGCAGTACTTC. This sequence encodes CASSLNPGGPEQYF.

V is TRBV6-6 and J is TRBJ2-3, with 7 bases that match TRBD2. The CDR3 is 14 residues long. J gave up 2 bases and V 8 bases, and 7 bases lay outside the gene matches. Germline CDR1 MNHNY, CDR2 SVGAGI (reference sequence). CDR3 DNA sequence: TGTGCCAGCTCGGTGGGGACTACCACAGATACGCAGTATTTT. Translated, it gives CASSVGTTTDTQYF.